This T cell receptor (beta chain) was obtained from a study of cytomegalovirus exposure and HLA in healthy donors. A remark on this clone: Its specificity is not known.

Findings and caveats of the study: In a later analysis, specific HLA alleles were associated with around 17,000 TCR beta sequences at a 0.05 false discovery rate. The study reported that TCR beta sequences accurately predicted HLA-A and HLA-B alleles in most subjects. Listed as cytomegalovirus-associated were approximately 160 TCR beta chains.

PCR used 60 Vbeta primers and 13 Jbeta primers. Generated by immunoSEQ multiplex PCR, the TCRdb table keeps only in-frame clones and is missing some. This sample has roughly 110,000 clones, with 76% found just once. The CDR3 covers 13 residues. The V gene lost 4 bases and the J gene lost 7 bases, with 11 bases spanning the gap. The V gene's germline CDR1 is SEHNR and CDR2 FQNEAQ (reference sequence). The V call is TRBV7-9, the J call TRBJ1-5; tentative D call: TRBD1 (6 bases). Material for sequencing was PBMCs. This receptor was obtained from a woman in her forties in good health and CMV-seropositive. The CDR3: CASSWGHGQPQHF. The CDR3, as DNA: TGTGCCAGCAGCTGGGGACACGGGCAGCCCCAGCATTTT.